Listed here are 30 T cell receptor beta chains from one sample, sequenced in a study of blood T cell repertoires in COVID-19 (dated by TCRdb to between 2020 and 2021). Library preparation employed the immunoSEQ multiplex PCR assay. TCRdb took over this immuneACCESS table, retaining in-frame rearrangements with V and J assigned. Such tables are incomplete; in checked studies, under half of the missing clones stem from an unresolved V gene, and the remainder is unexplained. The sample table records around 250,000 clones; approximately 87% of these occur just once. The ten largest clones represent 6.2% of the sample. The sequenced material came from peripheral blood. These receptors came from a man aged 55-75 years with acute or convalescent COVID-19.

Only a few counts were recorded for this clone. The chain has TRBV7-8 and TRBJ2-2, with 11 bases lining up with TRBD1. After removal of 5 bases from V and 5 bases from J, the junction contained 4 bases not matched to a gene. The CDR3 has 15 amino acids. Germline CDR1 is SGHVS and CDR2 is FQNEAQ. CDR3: CASSQDRGRTGELFF. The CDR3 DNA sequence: TGTGCCAGCAGCCAGGACAGGGGGCGTACCGGGGAGCTGTTTTTT.

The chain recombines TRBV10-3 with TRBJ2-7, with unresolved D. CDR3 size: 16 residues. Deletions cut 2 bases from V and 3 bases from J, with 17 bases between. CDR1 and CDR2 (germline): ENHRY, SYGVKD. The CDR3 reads CAISELWAGKNYEQYF. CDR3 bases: TGTGCCATCAGTGAGCTTTGGGCCGGAAAGAACTACGAGCAGTACTTC.

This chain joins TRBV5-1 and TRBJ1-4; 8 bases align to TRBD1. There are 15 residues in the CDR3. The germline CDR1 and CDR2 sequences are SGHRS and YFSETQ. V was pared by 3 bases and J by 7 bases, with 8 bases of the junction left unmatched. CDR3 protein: CASSSAGGDGEKLFF. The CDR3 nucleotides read TGCGCCAGCAGCTCGGCAGGGGGCGATGGTGAAAAACTGTTTTTT. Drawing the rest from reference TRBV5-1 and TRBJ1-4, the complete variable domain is KAGVTQTPRYLIKTRGQQVTLSCSPISGHRSVSWYQQTPGQGLQFLFEYFSETQRNKGNFPGRFSGRQFSNSRSEMNVSTLELGDSALYLCASSSAGGDGEKLFFGSGTQLSVL.

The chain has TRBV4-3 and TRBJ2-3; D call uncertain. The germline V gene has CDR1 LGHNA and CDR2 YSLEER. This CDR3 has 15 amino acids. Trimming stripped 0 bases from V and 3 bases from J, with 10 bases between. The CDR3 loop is CASSQDHRQTDTQYF. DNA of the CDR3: TGCGCCAGCAGCCAAGATCACAGACAAACAGATACGCAGTATTTT.

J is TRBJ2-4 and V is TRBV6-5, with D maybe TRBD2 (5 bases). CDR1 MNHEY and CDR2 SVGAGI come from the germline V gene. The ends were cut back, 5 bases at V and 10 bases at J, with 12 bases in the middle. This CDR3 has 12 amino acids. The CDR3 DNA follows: TGTGCCAGCAGTCACCCAGGCGGGATTCAGTACTTC. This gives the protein CASSHPGGIQYF.

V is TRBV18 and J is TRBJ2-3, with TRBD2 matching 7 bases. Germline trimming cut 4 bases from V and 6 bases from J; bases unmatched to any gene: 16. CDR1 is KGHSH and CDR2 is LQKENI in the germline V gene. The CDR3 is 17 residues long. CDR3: CASSLRVAGTTVDTQYF. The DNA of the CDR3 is TGTGCCAGCTCACTTCGAGTAGCGGGCACCACTGTGGATACGCAGTATTTT.

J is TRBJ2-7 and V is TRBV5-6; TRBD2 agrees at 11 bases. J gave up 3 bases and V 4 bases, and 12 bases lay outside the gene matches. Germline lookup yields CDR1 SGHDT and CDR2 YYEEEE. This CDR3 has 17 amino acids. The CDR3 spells CASSAEPPGTSGYEQYF. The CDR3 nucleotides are TGTGCCAGCAGCGCGGAACCACCCGGGACTAGCGGCTACGAGCAGTACTTC.

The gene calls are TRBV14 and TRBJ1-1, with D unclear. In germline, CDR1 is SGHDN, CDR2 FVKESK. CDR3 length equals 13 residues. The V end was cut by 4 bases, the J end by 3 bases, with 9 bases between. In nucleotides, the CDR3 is TGTGCCAGCAGCCCCGACACGTACACTGAAGCTTTCTTT. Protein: CASSPDTYTEAFF.

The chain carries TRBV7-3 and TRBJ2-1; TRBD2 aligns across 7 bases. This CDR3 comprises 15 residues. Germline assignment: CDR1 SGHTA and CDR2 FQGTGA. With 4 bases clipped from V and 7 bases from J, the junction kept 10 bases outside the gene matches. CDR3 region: CASSWGLSSRNEQFF. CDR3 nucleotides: TGTGCCAGCAGCTGGGGACTATCTTCAAGGAATGAGCAGTTCTTC.

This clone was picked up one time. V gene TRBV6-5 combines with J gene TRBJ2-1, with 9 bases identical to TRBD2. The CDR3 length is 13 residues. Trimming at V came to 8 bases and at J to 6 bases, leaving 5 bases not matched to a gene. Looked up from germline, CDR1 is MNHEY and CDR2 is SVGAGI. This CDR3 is CASRLAGANEQFF. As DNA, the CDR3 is TGTGCCAGCCGATTAGCGGGAGCCAATGAGCAGTTCTTC.

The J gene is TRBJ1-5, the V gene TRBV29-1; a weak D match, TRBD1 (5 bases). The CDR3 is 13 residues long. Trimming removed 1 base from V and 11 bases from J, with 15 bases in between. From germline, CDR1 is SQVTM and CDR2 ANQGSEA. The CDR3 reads CSVEGLGEGTQHF. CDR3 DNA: TGCAGCGTTGAAGGCCTTGGGGAGGGGACCCAGCATTTT.

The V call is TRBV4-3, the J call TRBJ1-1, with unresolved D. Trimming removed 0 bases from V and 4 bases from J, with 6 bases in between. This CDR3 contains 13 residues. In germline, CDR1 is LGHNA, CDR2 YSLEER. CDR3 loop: CASSQERGTEAFF. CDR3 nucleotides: TGCGCCAGCAGCCAAGAACGGGGCACTGAAGCTTTCTTT.

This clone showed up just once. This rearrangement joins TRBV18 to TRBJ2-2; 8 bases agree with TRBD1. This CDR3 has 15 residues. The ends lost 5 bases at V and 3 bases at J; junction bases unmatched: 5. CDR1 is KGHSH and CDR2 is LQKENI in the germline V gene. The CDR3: CASSDGQGDTGELFF. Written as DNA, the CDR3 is TGTGCCAGCTCAGACGGACAGGGCGACACCGGGGAGCTGTTTTTT.

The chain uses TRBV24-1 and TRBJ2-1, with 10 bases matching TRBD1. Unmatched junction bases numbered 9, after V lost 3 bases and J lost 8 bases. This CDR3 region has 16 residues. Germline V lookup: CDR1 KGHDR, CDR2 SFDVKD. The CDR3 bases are TGTGCCACCAGTGATAGGCCGGGACAGGGGATAGATGAGCAGTTCTTC. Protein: CATSDRPGQGIDEQFF.

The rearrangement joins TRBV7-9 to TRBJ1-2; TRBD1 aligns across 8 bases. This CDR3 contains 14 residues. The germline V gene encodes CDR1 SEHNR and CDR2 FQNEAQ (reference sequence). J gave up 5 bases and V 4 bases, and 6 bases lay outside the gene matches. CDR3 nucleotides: TGTGCCAGCAGCTCCGGACAGGGCGTATATGGCTACACCTTC. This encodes CASSSGQGVYGYTF.

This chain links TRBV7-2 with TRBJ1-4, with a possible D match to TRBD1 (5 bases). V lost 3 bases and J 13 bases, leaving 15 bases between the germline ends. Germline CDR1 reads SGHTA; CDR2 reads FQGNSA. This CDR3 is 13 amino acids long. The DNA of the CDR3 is TGTGCCAGCAGCTTGGGGACTGCCGAAGGACTGTTTTTT. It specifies CASSLGTAEGLFF.

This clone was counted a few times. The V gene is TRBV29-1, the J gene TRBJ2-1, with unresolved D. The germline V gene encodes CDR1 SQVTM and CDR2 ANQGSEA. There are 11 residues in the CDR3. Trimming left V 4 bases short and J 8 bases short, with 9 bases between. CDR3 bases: TGCAGCGTTGGCCTCACGGATGAGCAGTTCTTC. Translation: CSVGLTDEQFF.

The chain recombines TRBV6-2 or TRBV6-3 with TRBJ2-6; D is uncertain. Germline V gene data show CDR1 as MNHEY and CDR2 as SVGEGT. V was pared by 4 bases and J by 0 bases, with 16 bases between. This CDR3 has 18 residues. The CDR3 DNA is TGTGCCAGCAGTTCATGGCGACGACTGAACTCTGGGGCCAACGTCCTGACTTTC. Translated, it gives CASSSWRRLNSGANVLTF.

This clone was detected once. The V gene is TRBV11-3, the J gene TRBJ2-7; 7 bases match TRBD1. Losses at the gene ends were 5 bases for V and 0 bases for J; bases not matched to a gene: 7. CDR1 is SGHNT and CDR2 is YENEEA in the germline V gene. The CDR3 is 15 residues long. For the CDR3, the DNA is TGTGCCAGCAGCAAGGGGACAGCACCCTCCTACGAGCAGTACTTC. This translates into CASSKGTAPSYEQYF.

In nucleotides, the CDR3 is TGTGCCAGCAGCAAAGGGGGGCGGGGACTAGCGGAAGACTACAATGAGCAGTTCTTC. It specifies CASSKGGRGLAEDYNEQFF. The V call is TRBV21-1, the J call TRBJ2-1; the table gives TRBD2 as D, unverified against the DNA. TRBV21-1 is annotated as a pseudogene. This CDR3 contains 19 residues.

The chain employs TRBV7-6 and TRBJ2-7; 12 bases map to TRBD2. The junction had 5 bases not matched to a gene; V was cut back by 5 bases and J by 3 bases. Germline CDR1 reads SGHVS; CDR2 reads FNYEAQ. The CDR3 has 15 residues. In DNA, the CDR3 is TGTGCCAGCAGCCCACCGACTAGCGGGAGCTACGAGCAGTACTTC. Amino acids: CASSPPTSGSYEQYF. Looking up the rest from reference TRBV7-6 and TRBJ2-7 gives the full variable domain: GAGVSQSPRYKVTKRGQDVALRCDPISGHVSLYWYRQALGQGPEFLTYFNYEAQQDKSGLPNDRFSAERPEGSISTLTIQRTEQRDSAMYRCASSPPTSGSYEQYFGPGTRLTVT.

The CDR3 DNA sequence: TGTGCCAGCAGTGATCCTAGCGGGAGGGCCTCCTACAATGAGCAGTTCTTC. Its translation: CASSDPSGRASYNEQFF. V and J are TRBV6-1 and TRBJ2-1; 12 bases fit TRBD2. CDR1 and CDR2 from the germline V gene are MNHNS and SASEGT. This CDR3 comprises 17 residues. With V trimmed by 3 bases and J by 0 bases, 3 bases remained unmatched.

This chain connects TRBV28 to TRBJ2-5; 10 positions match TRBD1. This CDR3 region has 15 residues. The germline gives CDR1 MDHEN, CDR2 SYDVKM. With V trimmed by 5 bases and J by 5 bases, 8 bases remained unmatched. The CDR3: CASSGRQGARETQYF. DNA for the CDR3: TGTGCCAGCAGTGGGCGACAGGGGGCGCGGGAGACCCAGTACTTC.

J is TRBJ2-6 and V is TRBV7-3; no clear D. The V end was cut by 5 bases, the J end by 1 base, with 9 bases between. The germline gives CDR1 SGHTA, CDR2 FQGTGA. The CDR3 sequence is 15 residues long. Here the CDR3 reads CASSPRQSGANVLTF. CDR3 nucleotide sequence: TGTGCCAGCAGCCCGCGCCAATCTGGGGCCAACGTCCTGACTTTC. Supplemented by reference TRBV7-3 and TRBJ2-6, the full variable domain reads GAGVSQTPSNKVTEKGKYVELRCDPISGHTALYWYRQSLGQGPEFLIYFQGTGAADDSGLPNDRFFAVRPEGSVSTLKIQRTERGDSAVYLCASSPRQSGANVLTFGAGSRLTVL.

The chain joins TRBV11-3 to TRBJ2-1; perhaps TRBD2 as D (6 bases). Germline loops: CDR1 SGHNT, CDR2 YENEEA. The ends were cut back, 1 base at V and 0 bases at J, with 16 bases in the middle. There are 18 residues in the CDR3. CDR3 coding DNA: TGTGCCAGCAGCTTAGTAAGGGGACTTTCTAGCTCCTACAATGAGCAGTTCTTC. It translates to CASSLVRGLSSSYNEQFF.

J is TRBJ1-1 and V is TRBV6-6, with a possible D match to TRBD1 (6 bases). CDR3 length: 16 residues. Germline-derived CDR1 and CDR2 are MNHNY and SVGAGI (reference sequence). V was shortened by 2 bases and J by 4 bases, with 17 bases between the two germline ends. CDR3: CASSYPTGHLGTEAFF. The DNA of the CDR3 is TGTGCCAGCAGTTACCCGACGGGACATTTGGGCACTGAAGCTTTCTTT.

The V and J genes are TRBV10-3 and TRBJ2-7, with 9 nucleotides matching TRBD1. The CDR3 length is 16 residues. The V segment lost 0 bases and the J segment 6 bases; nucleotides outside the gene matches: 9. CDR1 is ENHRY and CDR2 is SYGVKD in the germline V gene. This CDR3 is CAISESGGQGPIEQYF. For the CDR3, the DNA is TGTGCCATCAGTGAGTCAGGTGGACAGGGGCCCATCGAGCAGTACTTC.

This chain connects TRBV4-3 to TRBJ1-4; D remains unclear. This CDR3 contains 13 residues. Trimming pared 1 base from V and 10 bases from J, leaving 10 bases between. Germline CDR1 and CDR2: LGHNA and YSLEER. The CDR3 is CASSQGERGKLFF. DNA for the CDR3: TGCGCCAGCAGCCAAGGGGAGCGTGGAAAACTGTTTTTT.

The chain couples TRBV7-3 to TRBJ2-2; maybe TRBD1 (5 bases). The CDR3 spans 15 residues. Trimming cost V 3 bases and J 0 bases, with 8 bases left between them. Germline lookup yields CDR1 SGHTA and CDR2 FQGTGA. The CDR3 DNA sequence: TGTGCCAGCAGCTTCGACAGCACGAACACCGGGGAGCTGTTTTTT. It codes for CASSFDSTNTGELFF.

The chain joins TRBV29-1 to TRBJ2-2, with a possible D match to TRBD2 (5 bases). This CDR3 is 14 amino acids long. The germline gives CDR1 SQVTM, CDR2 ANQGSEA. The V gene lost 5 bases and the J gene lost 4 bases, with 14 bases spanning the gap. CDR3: CSVIRGLGTGELFF. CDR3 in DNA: TGCAGCGTTATTAGAGGGTTGGGCACCGGGGAGCTGTTTTTT.